What follows are 28 T cell receptor beta chains derived from one specimen sequenced in a study of T cells in tuberculosis. The method was immunoSEQ multiplex PCR; TCRdb's version includes in-frame clones alone and lacks a portion of them. Found here are fewer than 55,000 clones, 90% to 95% of them singletons; the top ten hold 1.1% to 1.5%. Time point meaning: new active TB diagnosis, blood taken before or within 7 days of starting treatment. This material consisted of PBMCs, taken at tuberculosis diagnosis. The receptors here all came from an adult with tuberculosis.

The CDR3: CASSSTSGEKSYEQYF. In DNA form, the CDR3 reads TGTGCCAGCAGCTCTACTAGTGGGGAGAAATCCTACGAGCAGTACTTC. The V and J genes are TRBV7-9 and TRBJ2-7; tentative D call: TRBD2 (5 bases). From germline, CDR1 is SEHNR and CDR2 FQNEAQ (reference sequence). V lost 4 bases and J 1 base, leaving 17 bases between the germline ends. This CDR3 region has 16 residues.

This rearrangement joins TRBV5-1 to TRBJ1-1; D gene unclear. V was pared by 4 bases and J by 11 bases, with 18 bases between. CDR1 and CDR2 (germline): SGHRS, YFSETQ. The CDR3 covers 13 residues. The CDR3 loop reads CASSPPGSGWAFF. CDR3 sequence (DNA): TGCGCCAGCAGCCCCCCGGGCAGCGGGTGGGCTTTCTTT.

The gene calls are TRBV7-9 and TRBJ2-7, with 9 bases fitting TRBD1. This CDR3 is 14 amino acids long. V trimming: 5 bases; J trimming: 8 bases; junction bases outside the gene matches: 10. Per germline, CDR1 SEHNR and CDR2 FQNEAQ (reference sequence). The CDR3 DNA is TGTGCCAGCAGCCCACCGGGACAGGGTATTAAGCAGTACTTC. Translating it yields CASSPPGQGIKQYF.

V and J are TRBV5-1 and TRBJ2-1; D may be TRBD1 (6 bases). The germline gives CDR1 SGHRS, CDR2 YFSETQ. CDR3 size: 14 residues. Trimming stripped 0 bases from V and 7 bases from J, with 11 bases between. The chain's CDR3 is CASSLVQGTNEQFF. CDR3 DNA sequence: TGCGCCAGCAGCTTGGTACAGGGAACTAATGAGCAGTTCTTC.

The gene calls are TRBV14 and TRBJ1-5, with D perhaps matching TRBD1 (6 bases). V lost 3 bases and J lost 1, with 10 bases in between. The CDR3 is made up of 15 amino acids. Germline V gene data show CDR1 as SGHDN and CDR2 as FVKESK. The CDR3 DNA reads TGTGCCAGCAGCCAGAAAACAGGGAGCAATCAGCCCCAGCATTTT. Its protein is CASSQKTGSNQPQHF.

The chain carries TRBV6-6 and TRBJ2-7, with D possibly TRBD2 on 6 matching bases. CDR3 size: 14 residues. Trimming took off 6 bases at V and 5 bases at J, with 17 bases between the two ends. Germline-derived CDR1 and CDR2 are MNHNY and SVGAGI (reference sequence). The CDR3 DNA is TGTGCCAGCAGAAAGGGACTGCGAGTCGACGAGCAGTACTTC. This translates into CASRKGLRVDEQYF.

The CDR3 nucleotides read TGTGCCAGCAGCCCCCGACAGGGGTTCACCGGGGAGCTGTTTTTT. Amino acids: CASSPRQGFTGELFF. This chain connects TRBV7-2 to TRBJ2-2, with 8 bases matching TRBD1. Germline loops: CDR1 SGHTA, CDR2 FQGNSA. The CDR3 length is 15 residues. The junction had 6 bases not matched to a gene; V was cut back by 5 bases and J by 4 bases. Full variable domain (outside the CDR3, taken from reference TRBV7-2 and TRBJ2-2): GAGVSQSPSNKVTEKGKDVELRCDPISGHTALYWYRQSLGQGLEFLIYFQGNSAPDKSGLPSDRFSAERTGGSVSTLTIQRTQQEDSAVYLCASSPRQGFTGELFFGEGSRLTVL.

Here the CDR3 DNA reads TGTGCCAGCCGGGACACATACTCTGGAAACACCATATATTTT. Translated: CASRDTYSGNTIYF. The chain employs TRBV27 and TRBJ1-3; weak D call: TRBD1 (6 bases). Germline loops: CDR1 MNHEY, CDR2 SMNVEV (reference sequence). The CDR3 covers 14 residues. V gave up 8 bases and J gave up 0 bases, with 11 bases separating them.

The rearrangement joins TRBV30 to TRBJ1-5; unclear D gene. Germline CDR1 is GTSNPN and CDR2 is SVGIG (reference sequence). The CDR3 contains 17 residues. V lost 2 bases to trimming and J lost 1 base, with 18 bases between them. The CDR3 here is CAWSIKNRGWSNQPQHF. CDR3 DNA: TGTGCCTGGAGTATCAAGAATAGAGGGTGGAGCAATCAGCCCCAGCATTTT.

V gene TRBV30 combines with J gene TRBJ2-1; 12 bases are a match to TRBD2. Trimming removed 5 bases from V and 8 bases from J; junction bases left unmatched: 10. This CDR3 region has 15 residues. Per the germline V gene, CDR1 is GTSNPN and CDR2 is SVGIG (reference sequence). The CDR3 region has the DNA TGTGCCTGGTTAGAGACTAGCGGGAGTGTCGATGAGCAGTTCTTC. Its protein is CAWLETSGSVDEQFF.

The chain uses TRBV27 and TRBJ2-1, with 9 nucleotides matching TRBD2. CDR3 length: 18 residues. Per germline, CDR1 MNHEY and CDR2 SMNVEV (reference sequence). V shed 1 base, J shed 0 bases, and the junction held 7 bases outside the gene matches. CDR3: CASSLFVPSGDSYNEQFF. CDR3 in DNA: TGTGCCAGCAGTTTATTTGTCCCTAGCGGGGACTCCTACAATGAGCAGTTCTTC.

The chain uses TRBV2 and TRBJ1-2; 9 bases map to TRBD1. The CDR3 loop spans 15 amino acids. Germline trimming cut 6 bases from V and 4 bases from J; bases unmatched to any gene: 9. Looked up from germline, CDR1 is SNHLY and CDR2 is FYNNEI. The CDR3 DNA reads TGTGCCAGCAGCCGGGACAGGGATACGACCTATGGCTACACCTTC. It is translated as CASSRDRDTTYGYTF.

V gene TRBV6-1 combines with J gene TRBJ2-7; 10 bases align to TRBD2. The CDR3 is 17 amino acids. Germline loops: CDR1 MNHNS, CDR2 SASEGT. V lost 4 bases and J lost 4; bases outside the gene matches: 13. The CDR3: CASSVRSGRSLMYEQYF. In nucleotides, the CDR3 is TGTGCCAGCAGTGTCCGTAGCGGGAGGTCCCTTATGTACGAGCAGTACTTC.

This rearrangement joins TRBV7-6 to TRBJ2-7, with 10 bases identical to TRBD2. The CDR3 covers 15 residues. The germline V gene encodes CDR1 SGHVS and CDR2 FNYEAQ. V gave up 5 bases and J gave up 5 bases; unmatched junction bases: 9. CDR3 coding DNA: TGTGCCAGCAGCGCAAAAATAGCGGGAGGACACGAGCAGTACTTC. Translated, it gives CASSAKIAGGHEQYF.

The chain has TRBV9 and TRBJ2-3; perhaps TRBD2 as D (5 bases). This CDR3 is built from 15 residues. From germline, CDR1 is SGDLS and CDR2 YYNGEE. V gave up 7 bases and J gave up 0 bases, with 15 bases separating them. CDR3 sequence (DNA): TGTGCCAGCCGGAGGAGCGGTGCTAGCACAGATACGCAGTATTTT. This sequence encodes CASRRSGASTDTQYF.

This clone showed up just once. J is TRBJ1-5 and V is TRBV28; D is unclear. Looked up from germline, CDR1 is MDHEN and CDR2 is SYDVKM. The length of the CDR3 is 15 residues. Trimming left V 7 bases short and J 2 bases short, with 15 bases between. CDR3 in DNA: TGTGCCAGCACCCTAGGAGGGTGGGGCAATCAGCCCCAGCATTTT. Protein: CASTLGGWGNQPQHF.

The chain employs TRBV6-1 and TRBJ1-1; the match to TRBD1 covers 11 bases. Germline lookup yields CDR1 MNHNS and CDR2 SASEGT. The CDR3 is 16 amino acids. Trimming at V came to 3 bases and at J to 2 bases, leaving 5 bases not matched to a gene. CDR3 residues: CASSEDRGPVNTEAFF. CDR3 DNA sequence: TGTGCCAGCAGTGAGGACAGGGGGCCGGTCAACACTGAAGCTTTCTTT.

The rearrangement joins TRBV28 to TRBJ2-5, with D perhaps matching TRBD1 (7 bases). This CDR3 is built from 17 residues. V was cut by 6 bases and J by 4 bases, with 24 bases left in between. The germline V gene encodes CDR1 MDHEN and CDR2 SYDVKM. In nucleotides, the CDR3 is TGTGCCAGCAGCCCCACCCACGGAGGGGGCCTAGGAGAGACCCAGTACTTC. Protein product: CASSPTHGGGLGETQYF.

This chain links TRBV10-3 with TRBJ2-2, with D unclear. This CDR3 region has 14 residues. From germline, CDR1 is ENHRY and CDR2 SYGVKD. The ends were cut back, 0 bases at V and 6 bases at J, with 8 bases in the middle. CDR3 region: CAISESSVPGELFF. In DNA, the CDR3 is TGTGCCATCAGTGAGTCTAGTGTCCCCGGGGAGCTGTTTTTT.

The chain has TRBV19 and TRBJ2-3, with 12 bases lining up with TRBD2. Per the germline V gene, CDR1 is LNHDA and CDR2 is SQIVND (reference sequence). This CDR3 is built from 16 residues. The trim removed 5 bases at V and 0 bases at J, leaving 3 bases unmatched. CDR3 DNA: TGTGCCAGTAGTGCGCTAGCGGGAGGGAGCACAGATACGCAGTATTTT. Translated, it gives CASSALAGGSTDTQYF. Full variable domain (remainder filled in from reference TRBV19 and TRBJ2-3): DGGITQSPKYLFRKEGQNVTLSCEQNLNHDAMYWYRQDPGQGLRLIYYSQIVNDFQKGDIAEGYSVSREKKESFPLTVTSAQKNPTAFYLCASSALAGGSTDTQYFGPGTRLTVL.

This chain uses TRBV19 with TRBJ1-5; TRBD1 might be the D (6 bases). This CDR3 is 16 amino acids long. Germline V gene sequence: CDR1 LNHDA, CDR2 SQIVND (reference sequence). With 1 base removed from V and 2 bases from J, the gap between germline ends came to 12 bases. The CDR3 loop reads CASSIAPTGGNQPQHF. The CDR3 DNA is TGTGCCAGTAGTATAGCCCCGACAGGAGGCAATCAGCCCCAGCATTTT.

This clone is a singleton in its sample. This chain connects TRBV2 to TRBJ2-1; TRBD2 matches 7 bases. The V segment lost 6 bases and the J segment 2 bases; nucleotides outside the gene matches: 7. CDR3 length: 15 residues. Germline CDR1 SNHLY, CDR2 FYNNEI. Here the CDR3 DNA reads TGTGCCAGCAGCAGGGCTAGCGGCCCCTACAATGAGCAGTTCTTC. Its protein product is CASSRASGPYNEQFF.

The rearrangement joins TRBV14 to TRBJ2-7; 9 bases are shared with TRBD2. This CDR3 has 15 residues. Germline values: CDR1 SGHDN, CDR2 FVKESK. V dropped 2 bases and J dropped 5; count of bases not matched to a gene: 7. As DNA, the CDR3 is TGTGCCAGCAGCCAAATTAGCGGGAGAATCCACGAGCAGTACTTC. Residues: CASSQISGRIHEQYF.

CDR3 DNA: TGTGCCAGCAGTCCACCTATCGGACTCTTCAGGGGTACGCAGTATTTT. Its protein product is CASSPPIGLFRGTQYF. The gene calls are TRBV28 and TRBJ2-3, with TRBD1 as a possible D gene (6 bases). Germline V gene lookup returns CDR1 MDHEN and CDR2 SYDVKM. The CDR3 length is 16 residues. V was cut by 5 bases and J by 8 bases, with 23 bases left in between.

The rearrangement uses TRBV5-4 and TRBJ2-5, with D perhaps TRBD2 (6 bases). Per germline, CDR1 SGHNT and CDR2 YYREEE (reference sequence). This CDR3 has 16 residues. Trimming removed 4 bases at V and 1 base at J, with 17 bases between. As DNA, the CDR3 is TGTGCCAGCAGCACCCCGGGACTCCTATTCCAAGAGACCCAGTACTTC. Protein sequence: CASSTPGLLFQETQYF. The whole variable domain, filled in from reference TRBV5-4 and TRBJ2-5, reads ETGVTQSPTHLIKTRGQQVTLRCSSQSGHNTVSWYQQALGQGPQFIFQYYREEENGRGNFPPRFSGLQFPNYSSELNVNALELDDSALYLCASSTPGLLFQETQYFGPGTRLLVL.

The rearrangement uses TRBV7-3 and TRBJ2-6; 7 nucleotides align to TRBD2. From germline, CDR1 is SGHTA and CDR2 FQGTGA. This CDR3 has 19 residues. With V trimmed by 5 bases and J by 0 bases, 13 bases remained unmatched. The CDR3 loop is CASSPRGGRRLSGANVLTF. As DNA, the CDR3 is TGTGCCAGCAGCCCGCGGGGCGGGAGAAGGCTCTCTGGGGCCAACGTCCTGACTTTC.

The rearrangement links TRBV15 to TRBJ1-6, with D possibly being TRBD1 (6 bases). The germline gives CDR1 LNHNV, CDR2 YYDKDF (reference sequence). V was trimmed by 3 bases and J by 0 bases, leaving 15 bases between them. The CDR3 is made up of 18 amino acids. The CDR3, as DNA: TGTGCCACCAGCAGGGGGGTCGACAGGAGCTCCTATAATTCACCCCTCCACTTT. Its translation is CATSRGVDRSSYNSPLHF.

This clone was found once. J is TRBJ1-1 and V is TRBV10-3; D is undetermined. The V end lost 8 bases, the J end lost 0 bases, and 13 bases lay between the germline ends. This CDR3 spans 14 amino acids. Germline V CDR1 and CDR2: ENHRY, SYGVKD. The CDR3 here is CAIRERTMNTEAFF. In DNA, the CDR3 is TGTGCCATCCGGGAACGAACCATGAACACTGAAGCTTTCTTT.